This T cell receptor (beta chain) stems from a study of blood T cell repertoires in COVID-19 (dated by TCRdb to 2020 to 2022). At the level of the whole study: Samples from collaborators originated in the United States, Italy and Spain and spanned both the acute and convalescent phases of COVID-19. The material from the prospective study consisted of cDNA or gDNA derived from T cells, B-cell-depleted T cells, or PBMCs. Subjects who had been exposed to COVID-19, were actively infected with it, or had recovered from it provided the deeply sampled blood TCRbeta repertoires that made up the dataset. A freely available public database, intended as a resource for researchers studying the immune response to SARS-CoV-2, is where the repertoires were released. The samples were drawn from two sources: the first 160 participants of the ongoing ImmuneRACE study, and 1,200 or so subjects contributed by 6 global collaborators. Nearly every sample came with metadata listing a de-identified subject ID, COVID-19 status, age in years and sex. Where available, HLA class I and class II types were obtained from metadata supplied by the sample provider rather than from assay-based typing. Results and caveats for the whole study, not just this receptor: How much clinical and demographic metadata was included differed by source and by participant, and the metadata was provided uncurated.

Whole blood was collected in K2EDTA tubes by collaborating institutions according to the institutions' own protocols. For TCRbeta analysis, collaborator samples were shipped as frozen whole blood, as isolated PBMCs, or as DNA extracted from either sample type. TCRbeta CDR3 regions were amplified from genomic DNA using the immunoSEQ Assay, a bias-controlled multiplex PCR. In the source study's methods: Within the assay, amplification of reference gene primers was used to estimate how many nucleated cells each sample contained. To quantify the absolute abundance of each unique TCRbeta CDR3 rearrangement, sequence reads were collapsed and filtered. For each sample, productive Simpson clonality was calculated as the square root of Simpson's diversity index over productive rearrangements. Here the immuneACCESS table is served through TCRdb, limited to in-frame sequences with V and J called. Missing clones are a known gap in these copies; in checked studies unresolved V genes cover under half, and the rest lacks a known reason. From that table come the V and J calls and clone size; the DNA was used to work out D and trimming. The sample table records around 230,000 clones; roughly 88% of these occur just once. Of the sample, around 30% is held by the ten largest clones.

Relative to germline, V is missing 1 base and J is missing 2 bases, with 2 bases of the junction outside any gene match. The CDR3 covers 16 residues, taking in both the cysteine and the phenylalanine. Left in the record is the CDR3 DNA by itself, 48 bases read in frame from the first base. According to the germline V gene, CDR1 reads MGHRA and CDR2 reads YSYEKL. Note on this clone: What this receptor recognizes is not known. There are no base qualities to consult, and no much larger clone falls within one base.

This receptor was obtained from a man aged 35 to 55 with acute or convalescent COVID-19. The sequenced sample was peripheral blood. The rearrangement joined TRBV4-1 to TRBJ2-5; the junction holds 12 bases that match TRBD2. The sequenced DNA is TGCGCCAGCAGCCAAGCTAGCGGGGGGGGGCAAGAGACCCAGTACTTC. It is translated as CASSQASGGGQETQYF.